These T cell receptor beta chains were read from a single sample in a study of blood T cell repertoires in COVID-19. The table came from immunoSEQ multiplex PCR; TCRdb's copy has only in-frame clones and leaves some out. The sample has about 270,000 clones; approximately 89% are singletons. The sample consisted of peripheral blood. The source of these receptors is a man in his forties with active or convalescent COVID-19. Each CDR3 is given with its conserved first and last residue. The D gene is left open where the match is weak. Only some rows state a clone size, as once, few, many or a class for expanded clones.

TRBV24-1	TRBJ1-2	.	TRBD1	CATSDWDSNYGYTF	TGTGCCACCAGTGATTGGGACAGCAACTATGGCTACACCTTC
TRBV10-3	TRBJ2-2	once	TRBD1	CAISQTGDVTGELFF	TGTGCCATCAGTCAGACAGGGGACGTCACCGGGGAGCTGTTTTTT
TRBV12-3/TRBV12-4	TRBJ1-1	once	.	CASSLGGLTEAFF	TGTGCCAGCAGTTTGGGAGGGCTGACTGAAGCTTTCTTT
TRBV19	TRBJ1-1	.	.	CASSQPSGNTEAFF	TGTGCCAGTAGTCAACCGTCGGGGAACACTGAAGCTTTCTTT
TRBV5-4	TRBJ2-7	.	.	CASSLSQDSYEQYF	TGTGCCAGCAGCTTATCACAGGACTCCTACGAGCAGTACTTC
TRBV5-5	TRBJ2-2	.	.	CASSLRLRGEPPTGELFF	TGTGCCAGCAGCTTGAGGCTGCGCGGGGAGCCCCCCACCGGGGAGCTGTTTTTT
TRBV5-4	TRBJ1-5	.	TRBD1	CATSTGGNSNQPQHF	TGTGCCACTTCCACAGGGGGCAATAGCAATCAGCCCCAGCATTTT
TRBV28	TRBJ2-7	.	.	CASSFPGLDEQYF	TGTGCCAGCAGTTTCCCAGGGTTAGACGAGCAGTACTTC
TRBV2	TRBJ2-5	.	.	CARTRAAGDETQYF	TGTGCCAGAACTAGGGCGGCAGGGGATGAGACCCAGTACTTC
TRBV7-9	TRBJ1-6	.	.	CASSPAGAGWGSPLHF	TGTGCCAGCAGCCCAGCTGGGGCCGGGTGGGGATCACCCCTCCACTTT
TRBV9	TRBJ2-7	once	.	CASSTGGENEQYF	TGTGCCAGCAGCACAGGCGGGGAAAACGAGCAGTACTTC
TRBV4-1	TRBJ2-4	.	.	CASSPTGGNIQYF	TGCGCCAGCAGCCCGACAGGCGGAAACATTCAGTACTTC
TRBV5-1	TRBJ2-1	.	.	CASRFGSGEQFF	TGCGCCAGCAGGTTTGGGAGCGGTGAGCAGTTCTTC
TRBV11-2	TRBJ1-2	.	TRBD1	CASSLGTGNYGYTF	TGTGCCAGCAGCCTAGGGACAGGGAACTATGGCTACACCTTC
TRBV9	TRBJ2-7	.	.	CASSTGRNEQYF	TGTGCCAGCAGCACGGGTCGAAACGAGCAGTACTTC
TRBV10-3	TRBJ1-5	.	.	CAISESSGNQPQHF	TGTGCCATCAGTGAGTCTTCAGGTAATCAGCCCCAGCATTTT
TRBV19	TRBJ1-2	.	.	CASSAAIRGVYTF	TGTGCCAGTAGTGCCGCGATCAGGGGAGTCTACACCTTC
TRBV9	TRBJ2-2	.	TRBD1	CASSDPRGLVDGELFF	TGTGCCAGCAGCGATCCTAGGGGGCTGGTGGACGGGGAGCTGTTTTTT
TRBV29-1	TRBJ2-7	.	TRBD1	CSVWTGLREQYF	TGCAGCGTTTGGACAGGGTTACGGGAGCAGTACTTC
TRBV5-4	TRBJ2-7	once	.	CASSLGGLGGYF	TGTGCCAGCAGCTTGGGTGGTCTAGGAGGGTACTTC
TRBV7-9	TRBJ2-5	.	TRBD2	CASSLVAGGSWETQYF	TGTGCCAGCAGCTTAGTGGCGGGGGGCAGCTGGGAGACCCAGTACTTC
TRBV6-5	TRBJ2-3	.	.	CASSYSPGLSTDTQYF	TGTGCCAGCAGTTACTCCCCAGGACTGAGCACAGATACGCAGTATTTT
TRBV24-1	TRBJ2-4	.	TRBD1	CATRSGQGGLAKNIQYF	TGTGCCACCAGATCGGGACAGGGCGGTTTAGCCAAAAACATTCAGTACTTC
TRBV5-5	TRBJ2-7	.	TRBD2	CATSTGGELAGFYEQYF	TGTGCCACCTCTACGGGAGGGGAGCTAGCGGGATTCTACGAGCAGTACTTC
TRBV18	TRBJ1-2	.	.	CASSPPDRPNYGYTF	TGTGCCAGCTCACCACCCGACAGGCCGAACTATGGCTACACCTTC
TRBV2	TRBJ2-3	.	TRBD2	CASSVGLAGGSTDTQYF	TGTGCCAGCAGTGTGGGACTAGCGGGGGGGAGCACAGATACGCAGTATTTT
TRBV5-1	TRBJ1-1	few	.	CASSLEAGANTEAFF	TGCGCCAGCAGCTTGGAGGCAGGGGCGAACACTGAAGCTTTCTTT
TRBV11-2	TRBJ1-1	.	.	CASSLVTGNTEAFF	TGTGCCAGCAGCTTAGTAACGGGGAACACTGAAGCTTTCTTT
TRBV27	TRBJ2-3	.	TRBD2	CARLTSGRTDTQYF	TGTGCCAGACTTACTAGCGGGAGAACAGATACGCAGTATTTT
TRBV9	TRBJ2-5	.	TRBD2	CASSVASSGRVGQETQYF	TGTGCCAGCAGCGTAGCGTCTAGCGGGAGGGTAGGGCAAGAGACCCAGTACTTC
TRBV6-6	TRBJ1-1	.	.	CASSIQVNTEAFF	TGTGCCAGCAGTATACAGGTGAACACTGAAGCTTTCTTT
TRBV11-3	TRBJ2-2	many	TRBD1	CASSLTGTGVAGELFF	TGTGCCAGCAGCTTAACTGGGACAGGGGTGGCCGGGGAGCTGTTTTTT
TRBV5-1	TRBJ2-1	.	TRBD1	CASSPGTDGNEQFF	TGCGCCAGCAGCCCGGGGACAGACGGCAATGAGCAGTTCTTC
TRBV4-2	TRBJ1-2	.	.	CASSQANSEGRGYTF	TGTGCCAGCAGCCAGGCCAACTCCGAGGGTAGGGGCTACACCTTC
TRBV15	TRBJ2-3	.	TRBD2	CATRRGGTDTQYF	TGTGCCACCCGGCGGGGGGGGACAGATACGCAGTATTTT
TRBV6-6	TRBJ2-5	.	.	CASSDRSLRETQYF	TGTGCCAGCAGTGACAGGTCTCTCCGGGAGACCCAGTACTTC
TRBV9	TRBJ2-7	.	.	CASSVEGGLGYEQYF	TGTGCCAGCAGCGTAGAAGGAGGGCTAGGTTACGAGCAGTACTTC
TRBV12-3/TRBV12-4	TRBJ2-7	.	.	CASSRDWTYEQYF	TGTGCCAGCAGTCGGGACTGGACCTACGAGCAGTACTTC
TRBV4-1	TRBJ1-1	.	.	CASSQGSGFGEAFF	TGCGCCAGCAGCCAAGGTTCAGGGTTCGGTGAAGCTTTCTTT
TRBV6-5	TRBJ2-3	once	TRBD1	CASRDRGTDTQYF	TGTGCCAGCAGAGACAGGGGCACAGATACGCAGTATTTT
TRBV6-4	TRBJ1-2	.	TRBD1	CASRSTTGGTGYTF	TGTGCCAGCAGAAGCACCACAGGGGGCACTGGCTACACCTTC
TRBV10-2	TRBJ2-1	.	.	CASSGTSYNEQFF	TGCGCCAGTTCCGGGACATCCTACAATGAGCAGTTCTTC
TRBV27	TRBJ2-1	.	.	CASSLSGGTPRRNEQFF	TGTGCCAGCAGTCTGTCAGGGGGGACCCCAAGAAGGAATGAGCAGTTCTTC
TRBV28	TRBJ1-5	.	.	CASSFRQTSNQPQHF	TGTGCCAGCAGTTTCAGACAGACTAGCAATCAGCCCCAGCATTTT
TRBV3-1/TRBV3-2	TRBJ2-3	.	.	CASSQEGARSDTQYF	TGTGCCAGCAGCCAAGAGGGAGCCCGTTCAGATACGCAGTATTTT
TRBV19	TRBJ1-1	.	.	CASIPFSGGNTEAFF	TGTGCCAGTATTCCCTTCTCCGGAGGGAACACTGAAGCTTTCTTT
TRBV9	TRBJ1-3	.	TRBD1	CASSAAGWDRGVGNTIYF	TGTGCCAGCAGCGCCGCAGGGTGGGACAGGGGAGTTGGAAACACCATATATTTT
TRBV30	TRBJ1-4	.	.	CAWSVPGTNEKLFF	TGTGCCTGGAGTGTACCAGGGACTAATGAAAAACTGTTTTTT